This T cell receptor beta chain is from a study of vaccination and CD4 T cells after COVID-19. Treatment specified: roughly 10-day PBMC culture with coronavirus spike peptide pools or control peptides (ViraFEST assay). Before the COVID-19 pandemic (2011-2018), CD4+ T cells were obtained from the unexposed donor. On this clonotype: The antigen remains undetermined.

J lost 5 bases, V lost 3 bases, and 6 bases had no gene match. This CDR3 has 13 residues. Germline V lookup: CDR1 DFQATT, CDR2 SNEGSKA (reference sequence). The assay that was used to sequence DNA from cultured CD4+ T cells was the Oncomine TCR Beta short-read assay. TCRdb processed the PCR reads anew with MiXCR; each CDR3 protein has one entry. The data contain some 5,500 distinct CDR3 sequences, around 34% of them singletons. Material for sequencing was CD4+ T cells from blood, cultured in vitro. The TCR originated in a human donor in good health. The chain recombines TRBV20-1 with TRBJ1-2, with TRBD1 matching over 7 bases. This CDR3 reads CSASRDRPYGYTF. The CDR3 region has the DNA TGCAGTGCTAGTAGGGACAGACCTTATGGCTACACCTTC.